This T cell receptor (beta chain) was captured in a study of CD8 T cells in Susac syndrome. CDR3 length equals 16 residues. Trimming cost V 5 bases and J 5 bases, with 22 bases left between them. The germline CDR1 and CDR2 sequences are SQVTM and ANQGSEA. Reverse transcription of roughly 0.45 to 1 ug RNA used random hexamers. TCRdb ran MiXCR on the immunoSEQ multiplex PCR reads and lists one entry per CDR3 protein. Altogether about 180,000 distinct CDR3 sequences are present, approximately 95% being singletons, with the ten largest covering around 0.15%. The TCR was taken from a human donor with multiple sclerosis. This chain uses TRBV29-1 with TRBJ2-1; D could derive from TRBD1 or TRBD2 (5 bases each). Source material: CD8+ T cells from PBMCs. The CDR3 reads CSVPPRGQGIDNEQFF. The CDR3, as DNA: TGCAGCGTTCCCCCCCGGGGTCAGGGTATAGACAATGAGCAGTTCTTC.